Presented here are 10 T cell receptor beta chains from one specimen sequenced in a study of blood T cell repertoires in COVID-19. Repertoires were generated with immunoSEQ multiplex PCR, while TCRdb's copy carries only in-frame clones and drops some. The sample has about 170,000 clones, around four fifths seen once; the top ten hold 3.6%. Material for sequencing was PBMCs or T cells enriched from blood (not recorded which). Receptors originate from a woman between 45 and 60 years old in a cohort exposed to, infected with or recovered from COVID-19 (not recorded which).

The rearrangement links TRBV19 to TRBJ2-7; 9 bases line up with TRBD1. The CDR3 contains 16 residues. CDR1 LNHDA and CDR2 SQIVND come from the germline V gene (reference sequence). J gave up 2 bases and V 5 bases, and 10 bases lay outside the gene matches. The CDR3 sequence: CASSYIPGQGPYEQYF. The CDR3 DNA follows: TGTGCCAGTAGTTACATACCGGGACAGGGCCCCTACGAGCAGTACTTC.

V is TRBV4-2 and J is TRBJ2-3; tentatively, D is TRBD2 (5 bases). The CDR3 consists of 16 residues. Deletions cut 0 bases from V and 0 bases from J, with 10 bases between. Germline V gene sequence: CDR1 LGHNA, CDR2 YNFKEQ. Written as DNA, the CDR3 is TGTGCCAGCAGCCAAGATCTCTGGACTAGCACAGATACGCAGTATTTT. This translates into CASSQDLWTSTDTQYF.

The chain links TRBV7-2 to TRBJ1-5; a possible D gene is TRBD1 (5 bases). Trimming shortened V by 1 base and J by 5 bases, and 12 bases separated the two germline ends. The CDR3 covers 15 residues. CDR1 is SGHTA and CDR2 is FQGNSA in the germline V gene. The CDR3 coding sequence is TGTGCCAGCAGCTTAGAATCCCAGGGCTATCAGCCCCAGCATTTT. Translation: CASSLESQGYQPQHF.

This clone was seen a handful of times. V is TRBV13 and J is TRBJ1-4; 7 positions match TRBD1. The V and J ends lost 0 bases and 4 bases, in that order; junction bases with no gene match: 2. From germline, CDR1 is PRHDT and CDR2 FYEKMQ (reference sequence). This CDR3 spans 15 amino acids. CDR3 residues: CASSLGGQYNEKLFF. CDR3 nucleotides: TGTGCCAGCAGCTTAGGGGGACAGTATAATGAAAAACTGTTTTTT. Using reference TRBV13 and TRBJ1-4 for the parts outside the CDR3, the full variable domain is AAGVIQSPRHLIKEKRETATLKCYPIPRHDTVYWYQQGPGQDPQFLISFYEKMQSDKGSIPDRFSAQQFSDYHSELNMSSLELGDSALYFCASSLGGQYNEKLFFGSGTQLSVL.

This chain links TRBV10-3 with TRBJ2-3, with D possibly being TRBD2 (6 bases). The V end was cut by 6 bases, the J end by 0 bases, with 10 bases between. Germline V lookup: CDR1 ENHRY, CDR2 SYGVKD. The CDR3 sequence is 14 residues long. The CDR3 DNA sequence: TGTGCCATCAGAGATAGCGGAAGCACAGATACGCAGTATTTT. Translated, it gives CAIRDSGSTDTQYF.

The chain is built from TRBV16 and TRBJ1-1; maybe TRBD1 (5 bases). CDR1 and CDR2 (germline): KGHSY, FQNENV. Between the trimmed V and J ends, which lost 8 bases and 1 base, there was a span of 14 bases. This CDR3 has 14 amino acids. CDR3 sequence (DNA): TGTGCCAGCCGTAGGGGACTGTCGAACACTGAAGCTTTCTTT. This gives the protein CASRRGLSNTEAFF.

J is TRBJ2-7 and V is TRBV6-1, with 8 bases that match TRBD2. V lost 2 bases and J lost 5; bases outside the gene matches: 5. The germline CDR1 and CDR2 sequences are MNHNS and SASEGT. The CDR3 length is 14 residues. The CDR3 nucleotides are TGTGCCAGCAGTGAATCGGGGGGGCGGAACGAGCAGTACTTC. It yields the protein CASSESGGRNEQYF.

This clone was seen a handful of times. The rearrangement joins TRBV28 to TRBJ1-6; 7 bases are shared with TRBD1. The V and J ends lost 3 bases and 8 bases, in that order; junction bases with no gene match: 1. Per the germline V gene, CDR1 is MDHEN and CDR2 is SYDVKM. CDR3 length: 13 residues. The DNA for the CDR3 is TGTGCCAGCAGTTTGGGGACAGATTCACCCCTCCACTTT. Protein sequence: CASSLGTDSPLHF.

V and J are TRBV10-2 and TRBJ2-5, with 10 bases matching TRBD1. The CDR3 contains 16 residues. Trimming took 3 bases from V and 2 from J; bases not matched to a gene: 6. Germline values: CDR1 WSHSY, CDR2 SAAADI. CDR3 loop: CASSDGGTGVQETQYF. Here the CDR3 DNA reads TGCGCCAGCAGTGATGGAGGGACAGGGGTACAAGAGACCCAGTACTTC.

The chain uses TRBV3-1 (or the pseudogene TRBV3-2) and TRBJ1-2, with 7 bases lining up with TRBD1. V trimming: 4 bases; J trimming: 8 bases; junction bases outside the gene matches: 7. The CDR3 covers 13 residues. Germline loops: CDR1 LGHDT, CDR2 YNNKEL (reference sequence). The CDR3 DNA sequence: TGTGCCAGCAGCCCCTCGGGGACAGTCGGCTACACCTTC. It is translated as CASSPSGTVGYTF.